These 3 T cell receptor beta chains were all obtained from the same sample, sequenced in a study of resident and recirculating memory T cells in vitiligo. Clones were sequenced by immunoSEQ multiplex PCR, and TCRdb holds only the in-frame ones, with some missing. Here the sample spans 40,000 to 45,000 clones, 80% to 95% being singletons. Material: blood. These TCRs come from a male donor with vitiligo.

The genes are TRBV5-6 and TRBJ1-6; D unresolved. The length of the CDR3 is 13 residues. CDR1 SGHDT and CDR2 YYEEEE come from the germline V gene. The V end was cut by 4 bases, the J end by 0 bases, with 2 bases between. The CDR3 spells CASSRSYNSPLHF. Written as DNA, the CDR3 is TGTGCCAGCAGCCGCTCCTATAATTCACCCCTCCACTTT.

The chain is built from TRBV7-8 and TRBJ2-5; D call uncertain. Trimming removed 3 bases at V and 7 bases at J, with 12 bases between. Germline V CDR1 and CDR2: SGHVS, FQNEAQ. This CDR3 is 13 amino acids long. The chain's CDR3 is CASSLPHARTQYF. CDR3 nucleotides: TGTGCCAGCAGCTTGCCTCATGCCAGGACCCAGTACTTC.

The rearrangement links TRBV2 to TRBJ2-5; 7 positions agree with TRBD2. V dropped 5 bases and J dropped 5; count of bases not matched to a gene: 2. Germline CDR1 reads SNHLY; CDR2 reads FYNNEI. This CDR3 comprises 12 residues. The CDR3 DNA sequence: TGTGCCAGCAGTTTTAGCGGGGAGACCCAGTACTTC. Encoded protein: CASSFSGETQYF.